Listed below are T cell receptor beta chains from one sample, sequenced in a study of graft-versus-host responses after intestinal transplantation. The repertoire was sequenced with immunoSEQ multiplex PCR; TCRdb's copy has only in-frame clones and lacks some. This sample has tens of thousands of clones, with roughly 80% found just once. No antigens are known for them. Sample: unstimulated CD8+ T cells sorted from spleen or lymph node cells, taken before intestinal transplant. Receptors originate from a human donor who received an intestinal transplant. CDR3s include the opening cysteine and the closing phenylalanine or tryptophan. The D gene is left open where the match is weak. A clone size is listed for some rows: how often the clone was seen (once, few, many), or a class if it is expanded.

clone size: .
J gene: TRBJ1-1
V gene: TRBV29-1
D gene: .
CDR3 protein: CSVDAGTEAFF
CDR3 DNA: TGCAGCGTTGATGCGGGCACTGAAGCTTTCTTT

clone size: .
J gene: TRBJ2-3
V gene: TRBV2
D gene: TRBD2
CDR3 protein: CASSEGRGGPSTDTQYF
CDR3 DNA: TGTGCCAGCAGTGAAGGTCGGGGGGGCCCTAGCACAGATACGCAGTATTTT

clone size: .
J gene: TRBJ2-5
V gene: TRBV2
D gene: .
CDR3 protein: CASSPRTRQETQYF
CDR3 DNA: TGTGCCAGCAGTCCGAGGACTCGCCAAGAGACCCAGTACTTC

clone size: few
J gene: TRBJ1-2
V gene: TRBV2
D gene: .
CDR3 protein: CASKQATYGYTF
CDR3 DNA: TGTGCCAGCAAGCAGGCCACCTATGGCTACACCTTC

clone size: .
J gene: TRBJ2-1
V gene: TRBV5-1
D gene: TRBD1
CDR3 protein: CASSATGDLSQFF
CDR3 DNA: TGCGCCAGCAGCGCGACAGGGGATTTGTCGCAGTTCTTC

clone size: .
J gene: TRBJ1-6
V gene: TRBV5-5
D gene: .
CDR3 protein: CASSLAGRSSYNSPLHF
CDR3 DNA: TGTGCCAGCAGCTTGGCGGGCAGGAGCTCCTATAATTCACCCCTCCACTTT

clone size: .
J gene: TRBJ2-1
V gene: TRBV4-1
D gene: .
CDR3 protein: CASSLNPSSYNEQFF
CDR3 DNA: TGCGCCAGCAGCCTCAATCCGAGCTCCTACAATGAGCAGTTCTTC

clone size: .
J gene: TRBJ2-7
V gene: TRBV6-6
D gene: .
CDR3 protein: CASSYTSGDTYEQYF
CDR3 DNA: TGTGCCAGCAGTTACACCTCTGGGGATACCTACGAGCAGTACTTC

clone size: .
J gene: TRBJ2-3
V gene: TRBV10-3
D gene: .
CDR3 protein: CAISESADTQYF
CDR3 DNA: TGTGCCATCAGTGAGTCTGCAGATACGCAGTATTTT

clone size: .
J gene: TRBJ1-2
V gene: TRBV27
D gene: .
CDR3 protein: CASSLRGANYGYTF
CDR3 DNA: TGTGCCAGCAGTTTGAGGGGCGCGAACTATGGCTACACCTTC

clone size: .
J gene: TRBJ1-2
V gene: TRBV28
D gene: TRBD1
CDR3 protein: CASSLGQGALYGYTF
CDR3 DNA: TGTGCCAGCAGTTTAGGACAGGGGGCTCTCTATGGCTACACCTTC

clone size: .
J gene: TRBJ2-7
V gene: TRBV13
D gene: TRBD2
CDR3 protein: CASSYGTSGSGEQYF
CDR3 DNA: TGTGCCAGCAGCTACGGGACTAGCGGGAGTGGCGAGCAGTACTTC

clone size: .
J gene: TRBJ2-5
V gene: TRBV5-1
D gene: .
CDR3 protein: CASSDPGRDGETQYF
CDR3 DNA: TGCGCCAGCAGCGACCCGGGGCGGGATGGAGAGACCCAGTACTTC

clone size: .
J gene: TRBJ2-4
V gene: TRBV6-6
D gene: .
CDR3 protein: CASSYSEGGAGNIQYF
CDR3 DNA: TGTGCCAGCAGTTACTCGGAGGGGGGAGCGGGAAACATTCAGTACTTC

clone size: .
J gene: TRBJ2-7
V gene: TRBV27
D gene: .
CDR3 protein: CASSGRTYEQYF
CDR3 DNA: TGTGCCAGCAGTGGACGGACCTACGAGCAGTACTTC

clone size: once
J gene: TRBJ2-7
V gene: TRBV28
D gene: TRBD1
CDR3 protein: CASSLPRVRTGTYEQYF
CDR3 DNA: TGTGCCAGCAGTTTACCTCGAGTTCGGACAGGTACCTACGAGCAGTACTTC

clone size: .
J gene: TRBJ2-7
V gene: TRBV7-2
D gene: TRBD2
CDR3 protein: CASSLASGGTTYEQYF
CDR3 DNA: TGTGCCAGCAGCTTAGCTAGCGGGGGAACGACCTACGAGCAGTACTTC

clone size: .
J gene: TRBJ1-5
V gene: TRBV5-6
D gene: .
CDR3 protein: CASSLQGNQPQHF
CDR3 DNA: TGTGCCAGCAGCTTACAGGGCAATCAGCCCCAGCATTTT

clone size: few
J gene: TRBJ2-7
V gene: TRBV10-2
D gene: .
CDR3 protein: CASSDDQYEQYF
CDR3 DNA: TGCGCCAGCAGTGATGATCAGTACGAGCAGTACTTC

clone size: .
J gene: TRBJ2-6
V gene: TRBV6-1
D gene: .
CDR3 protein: CATQPSGANVLTF
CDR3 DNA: TGTGCCACCCAACCCTCTGGGGCCAACGTCCTGACTTTC

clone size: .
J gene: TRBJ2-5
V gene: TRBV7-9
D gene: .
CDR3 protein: CASSNFKETQYF
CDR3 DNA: TGTGCCAGCAGCAACTTCAAAGAGACCCAGTACTTC

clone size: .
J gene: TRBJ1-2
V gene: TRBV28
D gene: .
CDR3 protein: CASSSSRTPDYDYTF
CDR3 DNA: TGTGCCAGCAGTTCAAGCAGGACGCCGGACTATGACTACACCTTC

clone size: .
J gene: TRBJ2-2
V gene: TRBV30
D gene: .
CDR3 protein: CAWDGDGGGGTGELFF
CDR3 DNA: TGTGCCTGGGACGGGGACGGGGGCGGGGGCACCGGGGAGCTGTTTTTT

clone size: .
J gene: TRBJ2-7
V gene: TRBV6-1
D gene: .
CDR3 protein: CASSEPTAPFYEQYF
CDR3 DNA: TGTGCCAGCAGTGAACCGACGGCACCTTTCTACGAGCAGTACTTC

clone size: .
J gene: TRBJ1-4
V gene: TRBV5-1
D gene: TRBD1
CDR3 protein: CASSRGDREGATNEKLFF
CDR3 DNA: TGCGCCAGCAGCCGGGGGGACAGGGAAGGAGCAACTAATGAAAAACTGTTTTTT

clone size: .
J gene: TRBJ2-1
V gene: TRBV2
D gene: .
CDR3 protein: CASRRGYSYNEQFF
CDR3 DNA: TGTGCCAGCAGGAGGGGGTACTCCTACAATGAGCAGTTCTTC

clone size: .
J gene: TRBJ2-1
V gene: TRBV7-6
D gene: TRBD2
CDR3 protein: CASSLTPSGEYNEQFF
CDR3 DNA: TGTGCCAGCAGCTTAACTCCTAGCGGGGAGTACAATGAGCAGTTCTTC

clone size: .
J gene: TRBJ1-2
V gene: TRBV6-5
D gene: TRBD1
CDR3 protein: CASSGQGDYGYTF
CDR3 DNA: TGTGCCAGCTCGGGACAGGGGGACTATGGCTACACCTTC

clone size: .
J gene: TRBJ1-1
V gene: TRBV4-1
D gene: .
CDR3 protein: CASSQTHPLFGLEAFF
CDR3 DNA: TGCGCCAGCAGCCAAACTCACCCTCTCTTCGGGCTGGAAGCTTTCTTT

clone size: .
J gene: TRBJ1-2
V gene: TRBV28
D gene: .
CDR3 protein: CASSLLGGSANYGYTF
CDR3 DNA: TGTGCCAGCAGTTTATTGGGGGGATCAGCTAACTATGGCTACACCTTC

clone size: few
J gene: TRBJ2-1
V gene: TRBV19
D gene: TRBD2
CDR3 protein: CASSIGTSGVPRRFF
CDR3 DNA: TGTGCCAGTAGTATAGGTACTAGCGGGGTACCTCGGCGGTTCTTC

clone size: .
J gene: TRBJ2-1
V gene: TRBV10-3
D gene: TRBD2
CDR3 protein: CAISESAGGPRDNEQFF
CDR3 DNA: TGTGCCATCAGTGAGTCGGCGGGAGGGCCTCGGGACAATGAGCAGTTCTTC